This T cell receptor beta chain was retrieved from a study of blood T cells in healthy people across ages. Germline CDR1 reads LGHNA; CDR2 reads YNFKEQ. CDR3 size: 18 residues. The V end was cut by 0 bases, the J end by 5 bases, with 19 bases between. It was with a sample-barcoded 5' primer and a J-beta primer mix that a second PCR of about 7 to 12 cycles was run. Every molecule of cDNA carried a tag from a template-switch adaptor with 12 random nucleotides. MiXCR was run by TCRdb on the 5' RACE reads, yielding one entry per CDR3 protein. There are roughly 860,000 distinct CDR3 sequences in the sample; about 59% occur only once, and 28% lies in the top ten. This clonotype was found a few times. Antigen unknown. Researchers collected 7.5 to 10 milliliters of peripheral blood from every single donor. Study results and limitations: Per-million-T-cell TCR beta diversity fell roughly linearly with age.

Sequencing was carried out using blood. The chain is built from TRBV4-2 and TRBJ1-4, with a weak D call TRBD1 (5 bases). This TCR was sampled from a man under 40 in good health. In DNA form, the CDR3 reads TGTGCCAGCAGCCAAGAGAGGGTACAGCCAGGGTTAAATGAAAAACTGTTTTTT. It is translated as CASSQERVQPGLNEKLFF.